This T cell receptor beta chain was sequenced for a study of T cell responses to AZD1222 COVID-19 vaccine. Remarks on this clone: What it binds is not known.

Clones were sequenced by immunoSEQ multiplex PCR, and TCRdb holds only the in-frame ones, with some missing. The top ten clones hold about 3.8% of a sample with about 150,000 clones, about 90% of them seen once. In germline, CDR1 is SGHDT, CDR2 YYEEEE. CDR3 length: 14 residues. V was shortened by 1 base and J by 1 base, with 8 bases between the two germline ends. The study, taken as a whole, reports: Most donors were white British and more were female, and clonal diversity was possibly underestimated.

The sequencing used peripheral blood, collected 28 days after the second AZD1222 dose. The rearrangement uses TRBV5-6 and TRBJ1-1; D not certain. This TCR derives from an adult who received the AZD1222 COVID-19 vaccine. This chain's CDR3 is CASSLRPGNTEAFF. CDR3 bases: TGTGCCAGCAGCTTGCGGCCAGGGAACACTGAAGCTTTCTTT.